This T cell receptor beta chain was found in a study of beta chain features in type 1 diabetes. Across the study: Sorted cell examination encompassed roughly 110,000,000 cells across all samples.

Remarks on this clone: At one end the junction does not follow the germline gene, possibly because of a read error.

The investigators reverse transcribed all of the isolated RNA, so they sequenced expressed TCRB transcripts. Using immunoSEQ multiplex PCR, the repertoire was profiled, and TCRdb retains in-frame clones only, with some absent. This repertoire shows fewer than 550,000 clones, about an eighth found once; its top ten account for 0.045% to 0.06%. The germline CDR1 and CDR2 sequences are SGHTA and FQGNSA. This CDR3 comprises 16 residues. The specimen was naive CD4+ T cells from blood. The chain links TRBV7-2 to TRBJ2-1, with 12 bases that match TRBD2. This clonotype was sampled from a woman aged 18-29 years in good health. The CDR3 reads CASSLALAGGYNEQFF. The CDR3 nucleotides read TGTGCCAGCAGTTTAGCTCTAGCGGGAGGGTACAATGAGCAGTTCTTC.